This TCR beta chain is from a study of T cells in Graves' hyperthyroidism and ophthalmopathy. It was RNA transcripts that yielded the amplified TCR beta CDR3 regions. The HTBI set primed first-round TCR CDR3 RT-PCR. One entry per CDR3 protein, called by TCRdb with MiXCR from the multiplex PCR reads. The sample carries under 700,000 distinct CDR3 sequences, roughly 17% recorded once. The CDR3 covers 15 residues. Germline V gene sequence: CDR1 SGHTA, CDR2 FQGNSA. This clonotype has a count of ten or more. At one end, the junction sequence differs from germline, possibly due to a read error. The chain employs TRBV7-2 and TRBJ2-3, with TRBD2 identical over 12 bases. Sequenced material: blood. The source is a woman under 30 with Graves' hyperthyroidism. The DNA for the CDR3 is TGTGCCAGCAGCCTAGCGGGAGGGCCCATAGATACGCAGTATTTT. Amino acid sequence: CASSLAGGPIDTQYF.